The 24 T cell receptor beta chains below come from one sample, sequenced in a study of T cell repertoires in cytomegalovirus infection. TCRdb re-derived calls from the reads in MiXCR, one entry per CDR3 protein. The table has more than 200,000 distinct CDR3 sequences, approximately 9.2% seen once. The sequenced sample was PBMCs. Receptors were obtained from a human donor in good health (CMV status not recorded). Some clones in this sample may be carry-over from other donors' samples.

This clonotype was counted many times. This CDR3 is CASSLDRERGQPQHF. CDR3 sequence (DNA): TGTGCCAGCAGCTTAGATAGGGAGAGGGGTCAGCCCCAGCATTTT. V usage is TRBV7-2 and J usage is TRBJ1-5; maybe TRBD1 (5 bases). The CDR3 loop spans 15 amino acids. The germline V and J ends were trimmed by 1 base and 6 bases, with 13 bases remaining between them. CDR1 and CDR2 (germline): SGHTA, FQGNSA.

A few counts support this clonotype. V usage is TRBV4-3 and J usage is TRBJ2-2; D not resolved. V was trimmed by 3 bases and J by 1 base, leaving 12 bases between them. The CDR3 has 16 residues. The germline V gene has CDR1 LGHNA and CDR2 YSLEER. The CDR3: CASSHVGSLNTGELFF. Written as DNA, the CDR3 is TGCGCCAGCAGCCACGTCGGGTCACTGAACACCGGGGAGCTGTTTTTT.

DNA of the CDR3: TGTGCCAGCGAGGGCAGGAACCTTGAAAAACTGTTTTTT. Protein: CASEGRNLEKLFF. The rearrangement uses TRBV2 and TRBJ1-4; D is undetermined. CDR3 size: 13 residues. CDR1 is SNHLY, CDR2 FYNNEI, per germline. V was clipped by 8 bases and J by 7 bases, with 14 bases between them.

At least ten counts were recorded for this clonotype. V and J are TRBV11-2 and TRBJ2-3, with D perhaps being TRBD1 or TRBD2 (6 bases each). This CDR3 has 15 amino acids. The germline V and J ends were trimmed by 5 bases and 5 bases, with 17 bases remaining between them. CDR1 is SGHAT, CDR2 FQNNGV, per germline. CDR3 amino acids: CASSTPRGGGDTQYF. In nucleotides, the CDR3 is TGTGCCAGCAGCACACCCCGTGGAGGGGGAGATACGCAGTATTTT. Supplemented by reference TRBV11-2 and TRBJ2-3, the full variable domain reads EAGVAQSPRYKIIEKRQSVAFWCNPISGHATLYWYQQILGQGPKLLIQFQNNGVVDDSQLPKDRFSAERLKGVDSTLKIQPAKLEDSAVYLCASSTPRGGGDTQYFGPGTRLTVL.

This clonotype appeared a few times. The rearrangement links TRBV3-1 to TRBJ2-7; 12 nucleotides match TRBD1. CDR1 LGHDT and CDR2 YNNKEL come from the germline V gene (reference sequence). The V gene end was trimmed by 3 bases and the J gene end by 11 bases; junction bases not matched to a gene: 2. This CDR3 is 12 amino acids long. CDR3 sequence reads: CASSQGQGAKYF. The CDR3 coding sequence is TGTGCCAGCAGCCAGGGACAGGGGGCGAAGTACTTC.

Ten or more counts support this clonotype. This chain uses TRBV7-9 with TRBJ2-1; D not resolved. The V and J ends lost 4 bases and 4 bases respectively, with 14 bases between them. This CDR3 has 15 residues. Germline V CDR1 and CDR2: SEHNR, FQNEAQ (reference sequence). The CDR3 spells CASSSGYSVYNEQFF. The CDR3 coding sequence is TGTGCCAGCAGCTCAGGCTATTCAGTGTACAATGAGCAGTTCTTC. The full variable domain, rest sourced from reference TRBV7-9 and TRBJ2-1, is DTGVSQNPRHKITKRGQNVTFRCDPISEHNRLYWYRQTLGQGPEFLTYFQNEAQLEKSRLLSDRFSAERPKGSFSTLEIQRTEQGDSAMYLCASSSGYSVYNEQFFGPGTRLTVL.

This clonotype was found many times. This rearrangement joins TRBV7-2 to TRBJ1-5; maybe TRBD1 (5 bases). V was cut by 5 bases and J by 5 bases, with 16 bases left in between. CDR1 is SGHTA, CDR2 FQGNSA, per germline. This CDR3 comprises 15 residues. The CDR3 sequence is CASSPEGRAYQPQHF. The CDR3 region has the DNA TGTGCCAGCAGCCCCGAGGGGCGGGCTTATCAGCCCCAGCATTTT.

This clonotype has more than one count but fewer than ten. This chain uses TRBV12-3 or TRBV12-4 with TRBJ2-7, with a possible D match to TRBD2 (5 bases). The V end lost 5 bases, the J end lost 7 bases, and 12 bases lay between the germline ends. CDR3 length: 12 residues. CDR3 in amino acids: CASSPGMGEQYF. In DNA, the CDR3 is TGTGCCAGCAGTCCGGGAATGGGGGAGCAGTACTTC.

In this sample, this clonotype turned up many times. The gene calls are TRBV7-8 and TRBJ2-3; 8 nucleotides line up with TRBD2. The CDR3 is 17 residues long. The germline CDR1 and CDR2 sequences are SGHVS and FQNEAQ. After removal of 1 base from V and 0 bases from J, the junction contained 6 bases not matched to a gene. This CDR3 reads CASSLGLAGLSTDTQYF. The CDR3 DNA follows: TGTGCCAGCAGCTTAGGTCTAGCGGGTCTTAGCACAGATACGCAGTATTTT.

This clonotype was detected many times. The V call is TRBV7-8, the J call TRBJ1-1, with D maybe TRBD1 (5 bases). Germline V gene sequence: CDR1 SGHVS, CDR2 FQNEAQ. This CDR3 comprises 16 residues. The V and J ends lost 3 bases and 8 bases respectively, with 22 bases between them. This CDR3 is CASSLPRVGTGKEAFF. DNA of the CDR3: TGTGCCAGCAGCTTGCCACGTGTAGGGACCGGGAAAGAAGCTTTCTTT.

This clonotype was observed a few times. The V call is TRBV6-1, the J call TRBJ2-7; 8 bases are a match to TRBD2. The germline CDR1 and CDR2 sequences are MNHNS and SASEGT. V gave up 6 bases and J gave up 2 bases; unmatched junction bases: 6. This CDR3 region has 14 residues. CDR3 sequence (DNA): TGTGCCAGCAGCAAGCGGGAGCCGACCTACGAGCAGTACTTC. Translation gives CASSKREPTYEQYF.

This clonotype was counted at least ten times. The genes are TRBV11-2 and TRBJ2-4, with TRBD2 identical over 7 bases. CDR1 and CDR2 (germline): SGHAT, FQNNGV. The CDR3 covers 16 residues. J was trimmed by 10 bases and V by 2 bases; bases with no gene match: 14. The CDR3 DNA sequence: TGTGCCAGCAGCTTATATGGCGGGAGCTCCGGGCGGATTCAGTACTTC. Amino acids: CASSLYGGSSGRIQYF.

This clonotype was found many times. Its ends do not fully match the called genes, so a read error is possible. The chain couples TRBV7-7 to TRBJ2-7; D call uncertain. Looked up from germline, CDR1 is SSHAT and CDR2 is FNYEAQ (reference sequence). This CDR3 is built from 13 residues. The chain's CDR3 is CASSPRSSYEQYF. DNA of the CDR3: TGTGCTAGCAGCCCCAGGAGCTCCTACGAGCAGTACTTC.

There are many counts of this clonotype. The genes are TRBV7-2 and TRBJ2-5; D remains ambiguous. CDR1 is SGHTA, CDR2 FQGNSA, per germline. The CDR3 contains 13 residues. The germline V and J ends were trimmed by 2 bases and 1 base, with 5 bases remaining between them. The CDR3 is CASSLSAQETQYF. The CDR3 nucleotides are TGTGCCAGCAGCTTAAGTGCCCAAGAGACCCAGTACTTC.

The chain links TRBV2 to TRBJ1-2; D possibly corresponds to TRBD1 (5 bases). The CDR3 is 13 amino acids. CDR1 is SNHLY, CDR2 FYNNEI, per germline. Trimming stripped 3 bases from V and 4 bases from J, with 9 bases between. CDR3 protein: CASSDRGGYGYTF. CDR3 nucleotides: TGTGCCAGCAGTGATAGGGGTGGCTATGGCTACACCTTC. Full variable domain (rest looked up from reference TRBV2 and TRBJ1-2): EPEVTQTPSHQVTQMGQEVILRCVPISNHLYFYWYRQILGQKVEFLVSFYNNEISEKSEIFDDQFSVERPDGSNFTLKIRSTKLEDSAMYFCASSDRGGYGYTFGSGTRLTVV.

This clonotype was seen many times. This chain connects TRBV7-2 to TRBJ1-5, with TRBD1 identical over 7 bases. This CDR3 has 16 residues. Unmatched junction bases numbered 3, after V lost 1 base and J lost 0 bases. The V gene's germline CDR1 is SGHTA and CDR2 FQGNSA. The CDR3 bases are TGTGCCAGCAGCTTAGTGGCAGGGGGTAGCAATCAGCCCCAGCATTTT. It codes for CASSLVAGGSNQPQHF.

The gene calls are TRBV20-1 and TRBJ2-1, with 14 bases aligning to TRBD2. Germline V CDR1 and CDR2: DFQATT, SNEGSKA (reference sequence). V was pared by 4 bases and J by 0 bases, with 5 bases of the junction left unmatched. The CDR3 runs to 17 residues. The CDR3 here is CSAIWTSGRISYNEQFF. The CDR3 DNA sequence: TGCAGTGCTATATGGACTAGCGGGAGGATCTCCTACAATGAGCAGTTCTTC.

This clonotype was observed many times. The chain carries TRBV7-2 and TRBJ1-3; D unresolved. Germline CDR1 SGHTA, CDR2 FQGNSA. The CDR3 runs to 14 residues. Trimming took 2 bases from V and 1 from J, leaving 6 bases between them. The CDR3 loop is CASSLTQSGNTIYF. The CDR3 bases are TGTGCCAGCAGCTTAACGCAATCTGGAAACACCATATATTTT.

This clonotype was seen repeatedly, ten times or more. The CDR3, as DNA: TGTGCCAGCAGCTTTTTGGGGGCGCGGCAGCCCCAGCATTTT. This sequence encodes CASSFLGARQPQHF. The rearrangement uses TRBV7-2 and TRBJ1-5; tentative D call: TRBD1 (6 bases). V lost 3 bases and J 7 bases, leaving 13 bases between the germline ends. Germline V lookup: CDR1 SGHTA, CDR2 FQGNSA. The CDR3 covers 14 residues.

This clonotype was picked up many times. The gene calls are TRBV7-2 and TRBJ1-2; D possibly corresponds to TRBD1 (6 bases). This CDR3 has 14 amino acids. Germline lookup yields CDR1 SGHTA and CDR2 FQGNSA. Trimming shortened V by 5 bases and J by 3 bases, and 13 bases separated the two germline ends. Here the CDR3 reads CASSKTGADYGYTF. In DNA, the CDR3 is TGTGCCAGCAGCAAGACAGGAGCTGACTATGGCTACACCTTC.

This clonotype has at least ten counts. V and J are TRBV4-3 and TRBJ2-1; D not resolved. Germline assignment: CDR1 LGHNA and CDR2 YSLEER. V dropped 0 bases and J dropped 5 bases, with 11 bases sitting between them. The CDR3 loop spans 15 amino acids. The CDR3 is CASSQELASNNEQFF. The CDR3 nucleotides are TGCGCCAGCAGCCAAGAATTAGCCAGTAACAATGAGCAGTTCTTC.

There are many counts of this clonotype. The rearrangement uses TRBV7-8 and TRBJ2-1, with 9 bases that match TRBD1. CDR1 is SGHVS and CDR2 is FQNEAQ in the germline V gene. V was pared by 4 bases and J by 6 bases, with 7 bases of the junction left unmatched. CDR3 size: 15 residues. The CDR3 DNA is TGTGCCAGCAGCTCTTGGACAGGGGCAGGCAATGAGCAGTTCTTC. Residues: CASSSWTGAGNEQFF.

CDR3 DNA sequence: TGTGCCAGCAGCCGGGGACGGGTGCAGACAGATACGCAGTATTTT. Its protein product is CASSRGRVQTDTQYF. The J gene is TRBJ2-3, the V gene TRBV7-2, with D perhaps assigned TRBD1 or TRBD2 (5 bases each). The CDR3 spans 15 residues. The V end lost 5 bases, the J end lost 3 bases, and 15 bases lay between the germline ends. Germline CDR1 SGHTA, CDR2 FQGNSA.

This clonotype was seen more than once but under ten times. The V gene is TRBV28, the J gene TRBJ1-5; D is unresolved. The CDR3 has 12 residues. V gave up 7 bases and J gave up 9 bases, with 13 bases separating them. Germline loops: CDR1 MDHEN, CDR2 SYDVKM. The CDR3, as DNA: TGTGCCAGCATCTCTGGGCCCGGGCCCCAGCATTTT. Its translation: CASISGPGPQHF. Using reference TRBV28 and TRBJ1-5 for the parts outside the CDR3, the full variable domain is DVKVTQSSRYLVKRTGEKVFLECVQDMDHENMFWYRQDPGLGLRLIYFSYDVKMKEKGDIPEGYSVSREKKERFSLILESASTNQTSMYLCASISGPGPQHFGDGTRLSIL.